Detailed here is one T cell receptor beta chain. The source of the sample is a study of OX40 agonist ivuxolimab in advanced cancers. Overall study context: Intravenous ivuxolimab was administered to patients every 2 weeks at 0.01 to 10 mg/kg. Past anti-PD-1, anti-PD-L1 or anti-CTLA-4 therapy was accepted, and 40% had received some.

Sequenced by immunoSEQ multiplex PCR; TCRdb stores in-frame clones only, minus some. The sample has about 28,000 clones; 70% to 80% are singletons. CDR1 and CDR2 (germline): SSHAT, FNYEAQ (reference sequence). The CDR3 has 15 amino acids. V was trimmed by 5 bases and J by 4 bases, leaving 14 bases between them. This TCR was recovered from an adult with an advanced solid tumor such as melanoma, head and neck, liver or kidney cancer. The V and J genes are TRBV7-7 and TRBJ2-2, with no clear D. Sequencing was performed on CD4+ or CD8+ T cells sorted from blood, taken in a trial of the OX40 agonist ivuxolimab. In DNA, the CDR3 is TGTGCCAGCAGCCCAGACCTTACGGTCACCGGGGAGCTGTTTTTT. This gives the protein CASSPDLTVTGELFF.